Below, 6 T cell receptor beta chains from the same sample are listed, as sequenced in a study of tumor and adjacent non-tumor tissue in lung cancer. No cell sorting was done before RNA was extracted from the tissue. The normal lung tissue was taken more than 3 cm from the tumor edge. Three rounds of nested PCR, following a modified ARM-PCR protocol, produced the TCRbeta library. From the multiplex PCR reads, TCRdb called clonotypes with MiXCR, one entry per CDR3 protein. Of some 100,000 distinct CDR3 sequences listed, about 60% are singletons. The source material was distant non-tumor lung tissue. These receptors all come from a man aged 25 to 40 with non-small cell lung cancer.

This clonotype occurred once. At one end, the junction sequence differs from germline, possibly due to a read error. The chain carries TRBV20-1 and TRBJ1-5; TRBD1 agrees at 7 bases. The length of the CDR3 is 15 residues. CDR1 is DFQATT, CDR2 SNEGSKA, per germline (reference sequence). The CDR3 region is CGARGRTGQGQPQHF. The CDR3 bases are TGCGGTGCTAGGGGGAGGACAGGTCAAGGGCAGCCCCAGCATTTT.

The chain combines TRBV7-9 with TRBJ2-5; tentative D call: TRBD1 (6 bases). This CDR3 has 15 residues. V lost 6 bases to trimming and J lost 3 bases, with 17 bases between them. Germline values: CDR1 SEHNR, CDR2 FQNEAQ (reference sequence). The CDR3: CASSSDRPSKETQYF. In DNA, the CDR3 is TGTGCCAGCAGTTCCGACAGGCCGAGCAAAGAGACCCAGTACTTC.

The sample holds one count of this clonotype. One end of the junction varies from germline; a read error may be responsible. V is TRBV4-2 and J is TRBJ2-3, with 10 bases lining up with TRBD2. Germline assignment: CDR1 LGHNA and CDR2 YNFKEQ. The CDR3 has 16 amino acids. This CDR3 is CTSSPRAGGRGDTQCF. The CDR3 DNA sequence: TGTACCAGCAGCCCACGAGCGGGGGGGCGGGGAGATACGCAGTGTTTT.

With regard to this clonotype: Relative to the germline gene, one junction end is altered; a read error may explain this. This chain links TRBV12-3 or TRBV12-4 with TRBJ2-2, with D perhaps TRBD1 or TRBD2 (5 bases each). The CDR3 is made up of 13 amino acids. CDR3 sequence (DNA): TGTGTCAGCAGTAAACAGTCGACCGGGGACCTGTTTTTT. This sequence encodes CVSSKQSTGDLFF.

V is TRBV6-5 and J is TRBJ2-1; weak D call: TRBD1 (6 bases). The CDR3 runs to 14 residues. V lost 7 bases and J 5 bases, leaving 15 bases between the germline ends. The germline V gene encodes CDR1 MNHEY and CDR2 SVGAGI. CDR3 loop: CASIRTARNNEQFF. CDR3 nucleotides: TGTGCCAGCATACGGACAGCGAGAAACAATGAGCAGTTCTTC.

This clonotype was detected once. The final CDR3 position lacks the conserved phenylalanine or tryptophan, pointing to a likely read error. No DNA is shown, since the ends of the CDR3 on it are uncertain; the CDR3 is the one TCRdb lists. The V gene is TRBV11-3, the J gene TRBJ1-1. From its first to its last residue, the CDR3 has 15 amino acids. Germline V gene sequence: CDR1 SGHNT, CDR2 YENEEA. CDR3 loop: CASSLDSLSGTEASY.